This TCR beta chain came from a study of vaccination and CD4 T cells after COVID-19. Study background: Median time from COVID diagnosis to post-COVID sampling was 101 days (35 to 161). Stimuli were overlapping spike peptide pools of SARS-CoV-2 and three common cold coronaviruses (HCoV-NL63, HCoV-OC43, HCoV-229E).

Cultured CD4+ T cells had their DNA profiled by the Oncomine TCR Beta short-read assay. TCRdb re-analysed the PCR reads in MiXCR, keeping a single row per CDR3 protein. Here the sample spans under 15,000 distinct CDR3 sequences, 40% to 45% being singletons. V gave up 2 bases and J gave up 5 bases, with 12 bases separating them. The germline gives CDR1 MNHEY, CDR2 SVGAGI. CDR3 size: 14 residues. A few counts support this clonotype. The antigen is unknown. The treatment is: approximately 10-day PBMC culture with coronavirus spike peptide pools or control peptides (ViraFEST assay). Cultures of PBMCs, roughly 2.1 million per well, were set up with 10 IU/ml IL-2 and around 9.8 ug/ml peptide pools.

The chain links TRBV6-5 to TRBJ2-5, with D unclear. The sequence derives from a human donor who had recovered from COVID-19. The specimen was CD4+ T cells from blood, cultured in vitro. The CDR3 protein is CASSYLSLRETQYF. The CDR3 nucleotides read TGTGCCAGCAGTTACCTGTCCCTGCGCGAGACCCAGTACTTC.